This T cell receptor beta chain was profiled in a study of T cell repertoires in cytomegalovirus infection. Study-level information: Public TCR beta signatures provided an indication of both CMV infection and a matching HLA type. The study, taken as a whole, reports: Dominating the ex vivo response were HLA-C-restricted CMV-specific TCR beta clonotypes.

TCRdb reprocessed the reads with MiXCR, giving one entry per CDR3 protein. This table holds 250,000 to 300,000 distinct CDR3 sequences, about 26% found once. CDR1 is SGHRS, CDR2 YFSETQ, per germline. This CDR3 is built from 15 residues. Worth noting for this clonotype: The antigen is not known. Its ends do not fully match the called genes, so a read error is possible.

The specimen was PBMCs. The TCR sequence derives from a human donor in good health (CMV status not recorded). Some clones in this sample may be carry-over from other donors' samples. V is TRBV5-1 and J is TRBJ2-3, with TRBD2 matching over 8 bases. CDR3 in DNA: TGCGCCAGCGCGAGGTGGAGCGGGGGATCAGATACGCTGTATTTT. It is translated as CASARWSGGSDTLYF. Filled out from reference TRBV5-1 and TRBJ2-3, the complete variable domain reads KAGVTQTPRYLIKTRGQQVTLSCSPISGHRSVSWYQQTPGQGLQFLFEYFSETQRNKGNFPGRFSGRQFSNSRSEMNVSTLELGDSALYLCASARWSGGSDTLYFGPGTRLTVL.